The present entry profiles one T cell receptor (beta chain) with its context. The repertoire was sequenced with immunoSEQ multiplex PCR; TCRdb's copy has only in-frame clones and lacks some. The sample has roughly 130,000 clones; 85% to 95% are singletons. This record belongs to a study of control samples from healthy donors and cancer patients. Trimming took off 4 bases at V and 7 bases at J, with 11 bases between the two ends. Germline V gene data show CDR1 as MNHNY and CDR2 as SVGAGI (reference sequence). The CDR3 is 12 amino acids. This receptor was obtained from a middle-aged man with head and neck cancer. Source material: PBMCs. The chain carries TRBV6-6 and TRBJ2-7; D call uncertain. CDR3 bases: TGTGCCAGCAGTTCGACTCTTCGGGAGCAGTACTTC. This encodes CASSSTLREQYF.